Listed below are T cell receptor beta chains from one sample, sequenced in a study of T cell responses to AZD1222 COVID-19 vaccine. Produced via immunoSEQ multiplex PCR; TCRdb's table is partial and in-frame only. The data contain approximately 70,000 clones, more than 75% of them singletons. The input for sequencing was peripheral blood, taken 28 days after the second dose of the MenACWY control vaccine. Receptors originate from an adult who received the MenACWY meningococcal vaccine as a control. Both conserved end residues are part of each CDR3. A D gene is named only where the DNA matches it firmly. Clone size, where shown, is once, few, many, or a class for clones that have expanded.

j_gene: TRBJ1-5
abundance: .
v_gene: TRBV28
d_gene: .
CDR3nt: TGTGCCAGCACCCGGGACCGGTCCGATCAGCCCCAGCATTTT
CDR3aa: CASTRDRSDQPQHF

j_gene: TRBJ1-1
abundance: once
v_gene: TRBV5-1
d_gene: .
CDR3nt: TGCGCCAGCAGCTTGGAGACAAGGGGGGCCACTGAAGCTTTCTTT
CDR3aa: CASSLETRGATEAFF

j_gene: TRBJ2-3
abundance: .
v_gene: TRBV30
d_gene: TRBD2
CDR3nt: TGTGCCTGGAGGGGGAGGTGGGCTAGCGGGAGGTCTAGCACAGATACGCAGTATTTT
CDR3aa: CAWRGRWASGRSSTDTQYF

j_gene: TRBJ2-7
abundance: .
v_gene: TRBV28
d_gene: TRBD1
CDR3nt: TGTGCCAGCAGAAGGGACAGTTCCTACGAGCAGTACTTC
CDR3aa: CASRRDSSYEQYF

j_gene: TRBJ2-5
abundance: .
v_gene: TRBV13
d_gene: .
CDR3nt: TGTGCCAGCAGCTTACCTCGGGGTAACCAAGAGACCCAGTACTTC
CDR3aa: CASSLPRGNQETQYF

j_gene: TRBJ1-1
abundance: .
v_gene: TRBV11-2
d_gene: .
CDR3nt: TGTGCCAGCAGCTTAGGTTCAGGAGGGGGAACTGAAGCTTTCTTT
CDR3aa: CASSLGSGGGTEAFF

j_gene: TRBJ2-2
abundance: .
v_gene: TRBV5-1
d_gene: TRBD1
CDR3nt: TGCGCCAGCAGTCAGGGGGCAACGAACACCGGGGAGCTGTTTTTT
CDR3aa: CASSQGATNTGELFF

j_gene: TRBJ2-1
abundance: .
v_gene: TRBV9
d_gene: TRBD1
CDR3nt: TGTGCCAGCAGCCTGGGACAGGGGGTCTACAATGAGCAGTTCTTC
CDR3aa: CASSLGQGVYNEQFF

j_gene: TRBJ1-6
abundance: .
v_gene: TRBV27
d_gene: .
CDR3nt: TGTGCCAGCAGTGCGAGGGTCATGGGTTCACCCCTCCACTTT
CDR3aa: CASSARVMGSPLHF

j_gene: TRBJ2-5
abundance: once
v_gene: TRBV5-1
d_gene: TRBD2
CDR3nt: TGCGCCAGCAGCTTTTCTAGCGGGAGAGGAGAGACCCAGTACTTC
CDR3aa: CASSFSSGRGETQYF

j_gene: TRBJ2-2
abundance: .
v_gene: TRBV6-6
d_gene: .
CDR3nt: TGTGCCAGCACCCATTATGGGGGGACCGGGGAGCTGTTTTTT
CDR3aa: CASTHYGGTGELFF

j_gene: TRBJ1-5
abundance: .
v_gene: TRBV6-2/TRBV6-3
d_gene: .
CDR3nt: TGTGCCAGCAGTGGCCGGGGCCCAGCCCGTGATCAGCCCCAGCATTTT
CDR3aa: CASSGRGPARDQPQHF

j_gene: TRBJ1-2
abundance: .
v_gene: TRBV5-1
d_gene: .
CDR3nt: TGCGCCAGCAGCTTGGACAGGAAAGGCTACACCTTC
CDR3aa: CASSLDRKGYTF

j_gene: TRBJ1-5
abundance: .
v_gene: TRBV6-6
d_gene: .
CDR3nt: TGTGCCAGCAGACCAAGGGTCGGCGGCCAGCCCCAGCATTTT
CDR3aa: CASRPRVGGQPQHF

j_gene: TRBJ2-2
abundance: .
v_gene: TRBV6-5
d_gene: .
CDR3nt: TGTGCCAGCAGGTTCCAGGGAAACACCGGGGAGCTGTTTTTT
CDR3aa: CASRFQGNTGELFF

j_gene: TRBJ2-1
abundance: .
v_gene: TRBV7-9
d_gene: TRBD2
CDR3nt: TGTGCCAGCAGCTATTTAGCGGGAGGGTTAAATGAGCAGTTCTTC
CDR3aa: CASSYLAGGLNEQFF

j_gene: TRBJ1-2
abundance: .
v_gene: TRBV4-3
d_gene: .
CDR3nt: TGCGCCAGCAGTTTCAGCACCTCAGGTCCCGGAGGTGGCTACACCTTC
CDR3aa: CASSFSTSGPGGGYTF

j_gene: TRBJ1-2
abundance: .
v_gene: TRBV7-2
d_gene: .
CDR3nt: TGTGCCAGCAGCTTAGCCGGGACGGAGAACTATGGCTACACCTTC
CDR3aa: CASSLAGTENYGYTF

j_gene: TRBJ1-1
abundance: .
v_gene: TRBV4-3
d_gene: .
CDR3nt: TGCGCCAGCAGCTACAAACTGGGGACCACTGAAGCTTTCTTT
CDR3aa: CASSYKLGTTEAFF

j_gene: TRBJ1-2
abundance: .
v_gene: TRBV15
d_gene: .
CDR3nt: TGTGCCACCAGCAGAGATCGCCAGGTCTATGGCTACACCTTC
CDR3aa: CATSRDRQVYGYTF

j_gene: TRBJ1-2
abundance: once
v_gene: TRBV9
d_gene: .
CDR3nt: TGTGCCAGCAGCGTAGGGGTAGGGTCGCCAGGTGGCTACACCTTC
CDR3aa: CASSVGVGSPGGYTF

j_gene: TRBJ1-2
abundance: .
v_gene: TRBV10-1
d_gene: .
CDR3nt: TGCGCCAGCAGAACTAATATTCGAGCTAACTATGGCTACACCTTC
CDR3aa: CASRTNIRANYGYTF

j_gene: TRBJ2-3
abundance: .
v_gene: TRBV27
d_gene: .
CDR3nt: TGTGCCAGCACCCCCACGGCCCACACAGATACGCAGTATTTT
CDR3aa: CASTPTAHTDTQYF

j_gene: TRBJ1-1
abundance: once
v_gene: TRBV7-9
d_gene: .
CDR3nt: TGTGCCAGCAGTACCACTGAAGCTTTCTTT
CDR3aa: CASSTTEAFF

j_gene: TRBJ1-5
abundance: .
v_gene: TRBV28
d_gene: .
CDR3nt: TGTGCCAGCTTAAAGGCAGGGAATAGCAATCAGCCCCAGCATTTT
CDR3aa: CASLKAGNSNQPQHF

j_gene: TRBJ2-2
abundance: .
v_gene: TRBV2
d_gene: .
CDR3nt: TGTGCCAGCATCATAGGGGTAAACACCGGGGAGCTGTTTTTT
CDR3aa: CASIIGVNTGELFF

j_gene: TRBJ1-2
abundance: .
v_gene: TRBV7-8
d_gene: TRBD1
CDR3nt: TGTGCCAGCACCACTAGGGGGGACAGACGTTTCTATGGCTACACCTTC
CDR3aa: CASTTRGDRRFYGYTF

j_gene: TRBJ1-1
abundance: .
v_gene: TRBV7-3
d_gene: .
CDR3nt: TGTGCCAGCAGCTTAACAAGGCAGGTTGGTGAAGCTTTCTTT
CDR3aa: CASSLTRQVGEAFF

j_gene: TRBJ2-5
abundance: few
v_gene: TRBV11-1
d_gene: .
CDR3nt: TGTGCCAGCAGCTCAGGAAGTAGGCTAGAGACCCAGTACTTC
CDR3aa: CASSSGSRLETQYF

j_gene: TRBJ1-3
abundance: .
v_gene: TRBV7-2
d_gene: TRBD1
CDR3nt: TGTGCCAGCAGTACCACAGGGGTCCCTGGAAACACCATATATTTT
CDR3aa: CASSTTGVPGNTIYF

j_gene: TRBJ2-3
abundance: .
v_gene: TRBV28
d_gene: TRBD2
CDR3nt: TGTGCCAGCAGTGGGACTAGCCTTGAGGATACGCAGTATTTT
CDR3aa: CASSGTSLEDTQYF

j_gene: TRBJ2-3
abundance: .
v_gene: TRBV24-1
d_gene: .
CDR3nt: TGTGCCACCAGTGACCCATCGACCGGGGGCACAGATACGCAGTATTTT
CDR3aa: CATSDPSTGGTDTQYF

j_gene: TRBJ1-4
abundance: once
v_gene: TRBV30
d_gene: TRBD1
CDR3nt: TGTGCCTGGAGTGTAGGACAGGGGGGAAGTAATGAAAAACTGTTTTTT
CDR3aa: CAWSVGQGGSNEKLFF

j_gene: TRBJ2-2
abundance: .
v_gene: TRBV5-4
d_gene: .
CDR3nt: TGTGCCAGCAGCGGTACCCGGGCCGACACCGGGGAGCTGTTTTTT
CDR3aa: CASSGTRADTGELFF

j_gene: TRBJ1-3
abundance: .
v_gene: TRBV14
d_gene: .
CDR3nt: TGTGCCAGCAGCCAAGTCGACCTTCCTCACCTGGGACGGTACTCTGGAAACACCATATATTTT
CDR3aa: CASSQVDLPHLGRYSGNTIYF

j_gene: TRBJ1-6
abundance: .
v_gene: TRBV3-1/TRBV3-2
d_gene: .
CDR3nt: TGTGCCAGCAGCCAAGGAGGGGGTGGTAATTCACCCCTCCACTTT
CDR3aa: CASSQGGGGNSPLHF

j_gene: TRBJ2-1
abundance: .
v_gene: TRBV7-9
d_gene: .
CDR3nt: TGTGCCAGCACCAACGGCGATGAGCAGTTCTTC
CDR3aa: CASTNGDEQFF

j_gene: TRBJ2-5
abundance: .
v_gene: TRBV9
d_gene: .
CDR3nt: TGTGCCAGCAGCGTGGGGACCAGGGCGTCCCAAGAGACCCAGTACTTC
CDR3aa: CASSVGTRASQETQYF

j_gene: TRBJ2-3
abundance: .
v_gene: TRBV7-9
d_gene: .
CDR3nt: TGTGCCAGCAGCTTTACAATCACAGATACGCAGTATTTT
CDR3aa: CASSFTITDTQYF

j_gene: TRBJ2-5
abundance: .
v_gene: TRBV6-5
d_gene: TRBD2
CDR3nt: TGTGCCAGCGGGGATAGCGGGGGGGCGGAGACCCAGTACTTC
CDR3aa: CASGDSGGAETQYF

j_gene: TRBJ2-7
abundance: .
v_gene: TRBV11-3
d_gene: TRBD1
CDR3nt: TGTGCCAGCAGCCCGGACAGGCAGGGGTACGAGCAGTACTTC
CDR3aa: CASSPDRQGYEQYF

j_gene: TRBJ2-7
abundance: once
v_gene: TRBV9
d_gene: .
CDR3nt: TGTGCCAGCAGCGTAGGGGCAGGCTCCTACGAGCAGTACTTC
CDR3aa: CASSVGAGSYEQYF

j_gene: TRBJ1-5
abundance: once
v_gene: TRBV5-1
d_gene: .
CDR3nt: TGCGCCAGCAGCTTGGGTTCCGGGGGCAATCAGCCCCAGCATTTT
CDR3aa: CASSLGSGGNQPQHF

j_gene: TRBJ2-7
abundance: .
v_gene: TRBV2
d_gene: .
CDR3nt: TGTGCCAGCAGTGGGGACACCCGCTACGAGCAGTACTTC
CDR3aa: CASSGDTRYEQYF

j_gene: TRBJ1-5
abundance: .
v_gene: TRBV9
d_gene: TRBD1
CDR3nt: TGTGCCAGCAGCGTAGATAAGGGAGGGGGCGCATGTAATCAGCCCCAGCATTTT
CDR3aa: CASSVDKGGGACNQPQHF

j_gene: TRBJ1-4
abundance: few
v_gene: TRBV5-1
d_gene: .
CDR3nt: TGCGCCAGCAGTAGGGCTGAGGATGAAAAACTGTTTTTT
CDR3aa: CASSRAEDEKLFF

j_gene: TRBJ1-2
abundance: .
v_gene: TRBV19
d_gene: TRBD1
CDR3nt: TGTGCCACCGGGACAGGGCATTGGTCTGGCTACACCTTC
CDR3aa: CATGTGHWSGYTF

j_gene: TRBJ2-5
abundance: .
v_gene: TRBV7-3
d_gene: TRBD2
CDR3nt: TGTGCCAGCAGCTCCCTACCGGGACTACAGGAGACCCAGTACTTC
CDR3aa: CASSSLPGLQETQYF

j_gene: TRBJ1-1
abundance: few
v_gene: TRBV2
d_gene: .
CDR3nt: TGTGCCAGCAGTGAAGAGGTTAACACTGAAGCTTTCTTT
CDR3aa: CASSEEVNTEAFF

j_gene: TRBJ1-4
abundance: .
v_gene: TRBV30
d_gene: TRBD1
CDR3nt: TGTGCCACCGACAGGGGGCATGAAAAACTGTTTTTT
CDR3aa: CATDRGHEKLFF

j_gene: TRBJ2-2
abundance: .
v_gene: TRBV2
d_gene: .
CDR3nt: TGTGCCAGCAGTGAATGGGCGGGGAGAACCGGGGAGCTGTTTTTT
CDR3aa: CASSEWAGRTGELFF

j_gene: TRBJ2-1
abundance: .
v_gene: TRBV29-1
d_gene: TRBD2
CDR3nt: TGCAGCGTTGAAGCGACTAGCGGTTACAATGAGCAGTTCTTC
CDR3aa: CSVEATSGYNEQFF

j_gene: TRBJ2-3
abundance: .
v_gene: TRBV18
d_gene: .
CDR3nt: TGTGCCAGCTCACGGCCGGGACGGGACACAGATACGCAGTATTTT
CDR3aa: CASSRPGRDTDTQYF

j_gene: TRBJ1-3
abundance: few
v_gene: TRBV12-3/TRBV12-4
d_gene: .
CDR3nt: TGTGCCAGCAGCACGACTTTTCCAGTCACCATATATTTT
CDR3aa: CASSTTFPVTIYF

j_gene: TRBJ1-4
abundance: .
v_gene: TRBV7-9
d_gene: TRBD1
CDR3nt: TGTGCCAGCAGCCCCGGGACAGGGGTTTGGGGTGAAAAACTGTTTTTT
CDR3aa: CASSPGTGVWGEKLFF

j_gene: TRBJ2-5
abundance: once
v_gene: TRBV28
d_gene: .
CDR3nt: TGTGCCAGCAGTTTAATCTTTGGAACCCAGTACTTC
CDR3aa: CASSLIFGTQYF

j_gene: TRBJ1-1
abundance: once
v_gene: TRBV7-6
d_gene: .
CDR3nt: TGTGCCAGCAGCTTATCTACAGATCTAACGAAGAACACTGAAGCTTTCTTT
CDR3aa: CASSLSTDLTKNTEAFF

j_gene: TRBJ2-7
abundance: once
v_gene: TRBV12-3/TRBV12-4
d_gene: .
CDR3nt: TGTGCCAGCAGGGGGTCGTGGGGCTACGAGCAGTACTTC
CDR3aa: CASRGSWGYEQYF

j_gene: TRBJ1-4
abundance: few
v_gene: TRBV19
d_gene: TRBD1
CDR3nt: TGTGCCAGTAGTATCGGGACAGGGTTAGAAAAACTGTTTTTT
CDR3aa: CASSIGTGLEKLFF

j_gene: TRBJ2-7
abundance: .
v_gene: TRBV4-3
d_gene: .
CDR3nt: TGCGCCAGCAGCCAAGAAGTAGCCGGGACCTACGAGCAGTACTTC
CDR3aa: CASSQEVAGTYEQYF